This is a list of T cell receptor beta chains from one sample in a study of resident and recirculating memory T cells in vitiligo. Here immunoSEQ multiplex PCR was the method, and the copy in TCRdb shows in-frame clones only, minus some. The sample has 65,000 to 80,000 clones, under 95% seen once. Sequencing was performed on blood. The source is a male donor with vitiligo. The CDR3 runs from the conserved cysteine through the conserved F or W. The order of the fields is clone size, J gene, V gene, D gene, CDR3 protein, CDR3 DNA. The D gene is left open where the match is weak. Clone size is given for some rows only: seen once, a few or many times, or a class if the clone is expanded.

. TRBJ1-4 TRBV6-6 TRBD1 CASSLGQGNEKLFF TGTGCCAGCAGCCTAGGACAGGGGAATGAAAAACTGTTTTTT
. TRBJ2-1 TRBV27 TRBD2 CASSLRSLAGGSYNEQFF TGTGCCAGCAGTTTAAGGTCCCTAGCGGGAGGGTCCTACAATGAGCAGTTCTTC
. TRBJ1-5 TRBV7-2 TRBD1 CASSAHDRGNQPQHF TGTGCCAGCAGCGCCCACGACAGGGGCAATCAGCCCCAGCATTTT
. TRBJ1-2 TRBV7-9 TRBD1 CASSLLTGVKGYTF TGTGCCAGCAGCTTACTCACAGGGGTTAAGGGCTACACCTTC
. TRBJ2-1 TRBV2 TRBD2 CASSRLAGANEQFF TGTGCCAGCAGTCGACTAGCGGGAGCCAATGAGCAGTTCTTC
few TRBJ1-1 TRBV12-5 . CASEVREGTEAFF TGTGCTAGTGAGGTCAGGGAGGGCACTGAAGCTTTCTTT
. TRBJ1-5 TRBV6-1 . CASSSLDNSNQPQHF TGTGCCAGCAGCTCCTTAGACAATAGCAATCAGCCCCAGCATTTT
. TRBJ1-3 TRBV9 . CASSITRGGSGNTIYF TGTGCCAGCAGCATAACCCGGGGGGGGTCTGGAAACACCATATATTTT
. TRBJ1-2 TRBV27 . CASSFSEGRGYTF TGTGCCAGCAGTTTTTCAGAGGGAAGGGGCTACACCTTC
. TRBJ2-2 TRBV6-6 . CASSTPSGELFF TGTGCCAGCAGCACACCATCCGGGGAGCTGTTTTTT
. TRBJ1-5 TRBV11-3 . CASSFGNQPQHF TGTGCCAGCAGCTTCGGGAATCAGCCCCAGCATTTT
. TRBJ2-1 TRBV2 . CASITGTNEQFF TGTGCCAGCATAACAGGGACCAATGAGCAGTTCTTC
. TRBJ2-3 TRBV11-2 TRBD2 CASSPGGNTDTQYF TGTGCCAGCAGCCCGGGGGGGAACACAGATACGCAGTATTTT
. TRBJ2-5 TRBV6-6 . CAAGLIETQYF TGTGCCGCGGGACTTATAGAGACCCAGTACTTC
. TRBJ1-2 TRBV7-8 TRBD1 CASIGSTGNYGYTF TGTGCCAGCATCGGATCGACAGGGAACTATGGCTACACCTTC
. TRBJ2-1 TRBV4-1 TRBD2 CASSQGFIGTSGRKKFF TGCGCCAGCAGCCAGGGTTTTATCGGGACTAGCGGGAGGAAGAAGTTCTTC
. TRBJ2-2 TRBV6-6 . CASTETGELFF TGTGCCAGCACAGAAACCGGGGAGCTGTTTTTT
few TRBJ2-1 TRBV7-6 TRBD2 CASSTPGTSGYNEQFF TGTGCCAGCAGCACCCCCGGGACTAGCGGCTACAATGAGCAGTTCTTC
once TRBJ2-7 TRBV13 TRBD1 CASSLGPGGYEQYF TGTGCCAGCAGCTTAGGCCCAGGGGGCTACGAGCAGTACTTC
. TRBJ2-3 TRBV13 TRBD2 CASSFKAGGVTDTQYF TGTGCCAGCAGCTTCAAAGCGGGAGGGGTCACAGATACGCAGTATTTT
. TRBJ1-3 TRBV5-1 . CASSSQGGAGNTIYF TGCGCCAGCAGCTCCCAAGGAGGAGCTGGAAACACCATATATTTT
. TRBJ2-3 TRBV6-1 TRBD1 CASTWGQRTDTQYF TGTGCCAGCACTTGGGGACAGCGCACAGATACGCAGTATTTT
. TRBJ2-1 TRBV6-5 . CASSYANEQFF TGTGCCAGCAGCTATGCCAATGAGCAGTTCTTC
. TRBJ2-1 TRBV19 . CASSTLRLKNEQFF TGTGCCAGTAGTACTCTACGTCTTAAGAATGAGCAGTTCTTC
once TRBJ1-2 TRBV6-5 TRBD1 CASSYSRQGPGSGYTF TGTGCCAGCAGTTACTCGAGACAGGGGCCGGGTAGTGGCTACACCTTC
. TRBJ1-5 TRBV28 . CASSLSGGQPQHF TGTGCCAGCAGTTTATCGGGTGGACAGCCCCAGCATTTT
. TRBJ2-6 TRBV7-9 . CASSLTGGGGANVLTF TGTGCCAGCAGCTTAACGGGGGGCGGTGGGGCCAACGTCCTGACTTTC
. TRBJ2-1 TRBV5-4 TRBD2 CASSGLAGIPYNEQFF TGTGCCAGCAGCGGCCTAGCGGGAATCCCCTACAATGAGCAGTTCTTC
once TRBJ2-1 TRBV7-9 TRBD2 CASSQNSGSSYNEQFF TGTGCCAGCAGCCAGAATAGCGGGAGCTCCTACAATGAGCAGTTCTTC
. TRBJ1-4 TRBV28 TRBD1 CAASSGGRNEKLFF TGTGCCGCCTCATCAGGGGGCCGTAATGAAAAACTGTTTTTT
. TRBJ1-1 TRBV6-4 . CASSDLANTEAFF TGTGCCAGCAGTGACTTGGCCAACACTGAAGCTTTCTTT
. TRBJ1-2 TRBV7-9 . CAAQGDDYGYTF TGTGCCGCACAGGGAGATGACTATGGCTACACCTTC
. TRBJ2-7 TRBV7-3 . CASSPAGGNYEQYF TGTGCCAGCAGCCCGGCAGGGGGGAACTACGAGCAGTACTTC
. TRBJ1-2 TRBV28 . CASSPPQDIWYGYTF TGTGCCAGCAGCCCGCCTCAGGACATTTGGTATGGCTACACCTTC
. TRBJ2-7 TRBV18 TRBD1 CASSPQTGEVGEQYF TGTGCCAGCTCACCCCAGACAGGGGAAGTCGGCGAGCAGTACTTC
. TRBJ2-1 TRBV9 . CASGDFEQFF TGTGCCAGCGGGGACTTCGAGCAGTTCTTC
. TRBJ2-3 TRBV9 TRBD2 CASSLTSGSVNTQYF TGTGCCAGCAGTTTGACTAGCGGGAGTGTGAATACGCAGTATTTT
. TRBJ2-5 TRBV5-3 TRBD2 CARLSRTSGRAQETQYF TGTGCCAGACTATCTCGGACTAGCGGGAGGGCCCAAGAGACCCAGTACTTC
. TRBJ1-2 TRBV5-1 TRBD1 CASSNEGGGDYGYTF TGCGCCAGCAGTAACGAAGGGGGCGGCGACTATGGCTACACCTTC
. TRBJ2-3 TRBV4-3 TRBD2 CASSQDRAGGDTQYF TGCGCCAGCAGCCAAGATAGGGCGGGAGGGGATACGCAGTATTTT
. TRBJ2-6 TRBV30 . CASFLSGGANVLTF TGTGCCAGCTTCTTGTCGGGAGGGGCCAACGTCCTGACTTTC
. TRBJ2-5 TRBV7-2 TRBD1 CASSLVAGTGYRVGETQYF TGTGCCAGCAGCTTAGTAGCCGGGACAGGGTATCGGGTTGGAGAGACCCAGTACTTC
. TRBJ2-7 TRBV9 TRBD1 CASSVDRTGAEQYF TGTGCCAGCAGCGTAGATCGGACAGGGGCCGAGCAGTACTTC
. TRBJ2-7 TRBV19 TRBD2 CASSIGSGSSYEQYF TGTGCCAGTAGTATAGGGAGCGGGAGCTCCTACGAGCAGTACTTC
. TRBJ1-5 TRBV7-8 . CASSPLNRGNQPQHF TGTGCCAGCAGCCCCCTGAATCGGGGCAATCAGCCCCAGCATTTT
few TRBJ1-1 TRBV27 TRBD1 CASSTHRGNTEAFF TGTGCCAGCAGTACCCACAGGGGGAACACTGAAGCTTTCTTT
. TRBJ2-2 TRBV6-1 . CASNLDTSNTGELFF TGTGCCAGCAACTTGGACACGTCGAACACCGGGGAGCTGTTTTTT
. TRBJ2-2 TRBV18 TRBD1 CASSEMTGAGSHSGELFF TGTGCCAGCTCCGAGATGACAGGGGCCGGGTCCCATTCCGGGGAGCTGTTTTTT
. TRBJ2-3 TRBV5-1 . CASSSPSSGVTDTQYF TGCGCCAGCAGCTCCCCCTCGAGCGGAGTCACAGATACGCAGTATTTT
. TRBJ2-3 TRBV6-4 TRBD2 CASSEAASGSDTQYF TGTGCCAGCAGTGAGGCGGCTAGCGGGAGTGATACGCAGTATTTT
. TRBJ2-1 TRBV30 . CAWSVPGTPYNEQFF TGTGCCTGGAGTGTACCCGGGACACCTTACAATGAGCAGTTCTTC
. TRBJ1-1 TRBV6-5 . CASTWGGVGTEAFF TGTGCCAGCACCTGGGGGGGGGTGGGCACTGAAGCTTTCTTT
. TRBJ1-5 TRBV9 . CAREGRGSNQPQHF TGTGCCAGGGAGGGGAGGGGTTCCAATCAGCCCCAGCATTTT
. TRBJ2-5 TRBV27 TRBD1 CASSRYRNRGETQYF TGTGCCAGCAGTCGCTATCGTAACAGGGGTGAGACCCAGTACTTC
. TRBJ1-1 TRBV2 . CASGGLNTEAFF TGTGCCAGCGGGGGGTTGAACACTGAAGCTTTCTTT
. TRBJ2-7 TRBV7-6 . CASSGRGSGYEQYF TGTGCCAGCAGCGGCAGGGGTTCGGGGTACGAGCAGTACTTC
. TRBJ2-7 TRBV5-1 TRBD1 CASSLRDRRFYEQYF TGCGCCAGCAGCCTCCGGGACAGGAGATTCTACGAGCAGTACTTC
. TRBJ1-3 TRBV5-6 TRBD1 CASSRTGAGNTIYF TGTGCCAGCAGCCGAACAGGGGCTGGAAACACCATATATTTT
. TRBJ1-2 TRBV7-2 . CASSLSSAGNYGYTF TGTGCCAGCAGCTTATCAAGTGCCGGTAACTATGGCTACACCTTC